These 23 T cell receptor beta chains originate from one sample sequenced in a study of shared clonotypes between healthy human individuals. Assay: immunoSEQ multiplex PCR; the TCRdb copy retains only in-frame clones and omits some. This table has 1 million to 1.2 million clones, about 72% appearing once. The sample comprised memory CD4+ T cells from PBMCs. Subset defined: CD45RA-negative fraction. The receptors were sampled from a man aged 18 to 30 in good health. Some clones in this sample may be carry-over from other donors' samples.

The J gene is TRBJ2-5, the V gene TRBV5-1, with TRBD1 matching over 8 bases. In germline, CDR1 is SGHRS, CDR2 YFSETQ. This CDR3 is 16 amino acids long. V shed 4 bases and J 4 bases; nucleotides not matched to a gene: 12. The CDR3 loop is CASSVGGTGGGETQYF. As DNA, the CDR3 is TGCGCCAGCAGCGTTGGGGGGACAGGCGGAGGAGAGACCCAGTACTTC.

On this clone: This likely came from a read error, as a far larger clone is one base away. The gene calls are TRBV28 and TRBJ2-7; 8 nucleotides match TRBD1. This CDR3 has 13 residues. Germline V gene lookup returns CDR1 MDHEN and CDR2 SYDVKM. With 4 bases clipped from V and 6 bases from J, the junction kept 5 bases outside the gene matches. The CDR3 sequence: CASSWTGRGEQYF. The CDR3 DNA reads TGTGCCAGCAGTTGGACAGGGAGAGGCGAGCAGTACTTC.

J is TRBJ2-2 and V is TRBV28, with TRBD1 matching 7 bases. The V and J ends lost 5 bases and 2 bases, in that order; junction bases with no gene match: 5. The CDR3 covers 15 residues. CDR1 and CDR2 from the germline V gene are MDHEN and SYDVKM. CDR3 nucleotides: TGTGCCAGCAGTCGAGGGACAGCTAACACCGGGGAGCTGTTTTTT. As protein: CASSRGTANTGELFF.

V gene TRBV6-5 combines with J gene TRBJ2-7; 10 bases agree with TRBD2. This CDR3 region has 16 residues. J lost 0 bases, V lost 2 bases, and 4 bases had no gene match. The germline V gene encodes CDR1 MNHEY and CDR2 SVGAGI. In nucleotides, the CDR3 is TGTGCCAGCAGTTACCCCTCTAGCGGGAGCTCCTACGAGCAGTACTTC. This gives the protein CASSYPSSGSSYEQYF.

V usage is TRBV5-1 and J usage is TRBJ2-1; 8 bases fit TRBD2. This CDR3 is built from 16 residues. Germline values: CDR1 SGHRS, CDR2 YFSETQ. V lost 0 bases and J lost 6; bases outside the gene matches: 8. The CDR3: CASSLESGSSVNEQFF. The CDR3 bases are TGCGCCAGCAGCTTGGAGAGCGGGAGCTCGGTCAATGAGCAGTTCTTC.

This chain joins TRBV7-2 and TRBJ2-3; 8 bases are shared with TRBD2. The CDR3 consists of 15 residues. V shed 4 bases, J shed 0 bases, and the junction held 3 bases outside the gene matches. Germline assignment: CDR1 SGHTA and CDR2 FQGNSA. The CDR3 region has the DNA TGTGCCAGCAGCTCGGGACTAGGGAGCACAGATACGCAGTATTTT. Protein product: CASSSGLGSTDTQYF.

This clone has more than one count but fewer than ten. The J gene is TRBJ1-3, the V gene TRBV28; 8 positions match TRBD1. CDR1 is MDHEN and CDR2 is SYDVKM in the germline V gene. Trimming at V came to 6 bases and at J to 4 bases, leaving 17 bases not matched to a gene. This CDR3 is built from 18 residues. The CDR3 nucleotides are TGTGCCAGCAGACAGGGCCCGGGACAGGTCGGTTCGGGAAACACCATATATTTT. Amino acid sequence: CASRQGPGQVGSGNTIYF.

This clone has more than one count but fewer than ten. This chain connects TRBV15 to TRBJ2-1; D unclear. V lost 1 base, J lost 6 bases, and 10 bases lay in between. The germline V gene has CDR1 LNHNV and CDR2 YYDKDF (reference sequence). The length of the CDR3 is 14 residues. The CDR3 loop is CATSRVKGPNEQFF. CDR3 coding DNA: TGTGCCACCAGCAGAGTAAAGGGCCCCAATGAGCAGTTCTTC.

The rearrangement uses TRBV7-9 and TRBJ2-1; D could derive from TRBD1 or TRBD2 (5 bases each). Trimming pared 5 bases from V and 8 bases from J, leaving 22 bases between. Per the germline V gene, CDR1 is SEHNR and CDR2 is FQNEAQ (reference sequence). The CDR3 spans 16 residues. The CDR3 DNA follows: TGTGCCAGCAGCCCACGCCCGGGGCCCAGGGTCTATGAGCAGTTCTTC. Translation gives CASSPRPGPRVYEQFF.

The genes are TRBV4-2 and TRBJ2-1, with D tentatively TRBD2 (5 bases). The germline V gene encodes CDR1 LGHNA and CDR2 YNFKEQ. The V and J ends lost 2 bases and 2 bases respectively, with 22 bases between them. The CDR3 contains 19 residues. Here the CDR3 DNA reads TGTGCCAGCAGCCAAACCCAACTTAGTGGAGGCTCCCCCTACAATGAGCAGTTCTTC. Protein product: CASSQTQLSGGSPYNEQFF.

The rearrangement uses TRBV2 and TRBJ2-3; D not certain. The CDR3 has 11 residues. Per the germline V gene, CDR1 is SNHLY and CDR2 is FYNNEI. Trimming removed 4 bases from V and 6 bases from J, with 5 bases in between. As DNA, the CDR3 is TGTGCCAGCAGTGTAAGGGATACGCAGTATTTT. Translating it yields CASSVRDTQYF.

The chain uses TRBV2 and TRBJ1-4; D remains ambiguous. Germline lookup yields CDR1 SNHLY and CDR2 FYNNEI. With 6 bases removed from V and 8 bases from J, the gap between germline ends came to 16 bases. The CDR3 spans 14 residues. In DNA, the CDR3 is TGTGCCAGCAGAGAGGGTGTCGATTTGGAAAAACTGTTTTTT. Protein product: CASREGVDLEKLFF.

This clone was detected a few times. The chain combines TRBV4-3 with TRBJ2-3, with 10 positions matching TRBD1. Germline V gene lookup returns CDR1 LGHNA and CDR2 YSLEER. The V and J ends lost 0 bases and 4 bases, in that order; junction bases with no gene match: 7. The CDR3 covers 17 residues. The CDR3 sequence is CASSQEEAGQGPDTQYF. The CDR3 DNA sequence: TGCGCCAGCAGCCAAGAGGAGGCGGGACAGGGGCCAGATACGCAGTATTTT.

This chain joins TRBV19 and TRBJ2-2, with 7 bases matching TRBD1. Germline loops: CDR1 LNHDA, CDR2 SQIVND (reference sequence). With 0 bases clipped from V and 7 bases from J, the junction kept 5 bases outside the gene matches. CDR3 size: 15 residues. The CDR3 here is CASSIEVGGIGELFF. The DNA for the CDR3 is TGTGCCAGTAGTATAGAGGTAGGGGGCATCGGGGAGCTGTTTTTT. Together with reference TRBV19 and TRBJ2-2, the CDR3 gives the full variable domain: DGGITQSPKYLFRKEGQNVTLSCEQNLNHDAMYWYRQDPGQGLRLIYYSQIVNDFQKGDIAEGYSVSREKKESFPLTVTSAQKNPTAFYLCASSIEVGGIGELFFGEGSRLTVL.

This sequence joins TRBV6-5 and TRBJ1-1; a weak D match, TRBD1 (5 bases). V was shortened by 6 bases and J by 1 base, with 15 bases between the two germline ends. In germline, CDR1 is MNHEY, CDR2 SVGAGI. There are 15 residues in the CDR3. The CDR3 sequence is CASRGPGRPNTEAFF. The CDR3 DNA follows: TGTGCCAGCAGGGGCCCGGGACGGCCGAACACTGAAGCTTTCTTT.

This chain links TRBV7-2 with TRBJ1-3; 8 nucleotides align to TRBD1. Per the germline V gene, CDR1 is SGHTA and CDR2 is FQGNSA. The junction had 1 base not matched to a gene; V was cut back by 3 bases and J by 0 bases. There are 15 residues in the CDR3. The DNA of the CDR3 is TGTGCCAGCAGCTTCGGACAGGGCTCTGGAAACACCATATATTTT. Translation: CASSFGQGSGNTIYF.

The J gene is TRBJ2-7, the V gene TRBV5-4; TRBD2 is a possible D gene (6 bases). Germline CDR1 and CDR2: SGHNT and YYREEE (reference sequence). V was pared by 0 bases and J by 5 bases, with 24 bases between. The CDR3 is made up of 18 amino acids. Here the CDR3 reads CASSLVEWASGFGDEQYF. CDR3 in DNA: TGTGCCAGCAGCTTGGTAGAGTGGGCGAGCGGGTTCGGGGACGAGCAGTACTTC.

This clone was counted only a few times. The gene calls are TRBV4-2 and TRBJ2-4; possibly TRBD1 or TRBD2 for D (5 bases each). V lost 0 bases, J lost 1 base, and 13 bases lay in between. The V gene's germline CDR1 is LGHNA and CDR2 YNFKEQ. CDR3 length equals 17 residues. This CDR3 is CASSQDQGGRAKNIQYF. The CDR3, as DNA: TGTGCCAGCAGCCAAGATCAGGGCGGGCGGGCCAAAAACATTCAGTACTTC.

V gene TRBV4-3 combines with J gene TRBJ2-7; D is undetermined. Trimming took off 0 bases at V and 2 bases at J, with 11 bases between the two ends. CDR1 is LGHNA, CDR2 YSLEER, per germline. The CDR3 loop spans 15 amino acids. The CDR3 bases are TGCGCCAGCAGCCAAGAGGTGGGCAGCGCCTACGAGCAGTACTTC. Protein: CASSQEVGSAYEQYF.

The chain is built from TRBV18 and TRBJ1-5, with 9 bases matching TRBD1. The CDR3 runs 17 residues. The V gene end was trimmed by 3 bases and the J gene end by 1 base; junction bases not matched to a gene: 7. From germline, CDR1 is KGHSH and CDR2 LQKENI. CDR3 coding DNA: TGTGCCAGCTCACCCAGGGGACAGGGTTTAAGCAATCAGCCCCAGCATTTT. Its translation: CASSPRGQGLSNQPQHF.

The V and J genes are TRBV4-1 and TRBJ2-7; TRBD1 agrees at 9 bases. The V segment lost 1 base and the J segment 2 bases; nucleotides outside the gene matches: 3. Germline loops: CDR1 MGHRA, CDR2 YSYEKL. This CDR3 region has 15 residues. CDR3 coding DNA: TGCGCCAGCAGCCAAGGACAGGGGGTTACCTACGAGCAGTACTTC. Encoded protein: CASSQGQGVTYEQYF.

V usage is TRBV6-1 and J usage is TRBJ2-7; unclear D gene. Germline V lookup: CDR1 MNHNS, CDR2 SASEGT. The length of the CDR3 is 13 residues. Trimming stripped 4 bases from V and 2 bases from J, with 9 bases between. CDR3 loop: CASSAAGPYEQYF. The CDR3 nucleotides are TGTGCCAGCAGTGCGGCAGGCCCCTACGAGCAGTACTTC.

In DNA, the CDR3 is TGTGCCAGCAGTGGTTTGTGGACAGGGAACTACGAGCAGTACTTC. It encodes CASSGLWTGNYEQYF. V gene TRBV6-1 combines with J gene TRBJ2-7, with 8 nucleotides matching TRBD1. Germline assignment: CDR1 MNHNS and CDR2 SASEGT. The CDR3 runs to 15 residues. Germline trimming cut 4 bases from V and 3 bases from J; bases unmatched to any gene: 8.